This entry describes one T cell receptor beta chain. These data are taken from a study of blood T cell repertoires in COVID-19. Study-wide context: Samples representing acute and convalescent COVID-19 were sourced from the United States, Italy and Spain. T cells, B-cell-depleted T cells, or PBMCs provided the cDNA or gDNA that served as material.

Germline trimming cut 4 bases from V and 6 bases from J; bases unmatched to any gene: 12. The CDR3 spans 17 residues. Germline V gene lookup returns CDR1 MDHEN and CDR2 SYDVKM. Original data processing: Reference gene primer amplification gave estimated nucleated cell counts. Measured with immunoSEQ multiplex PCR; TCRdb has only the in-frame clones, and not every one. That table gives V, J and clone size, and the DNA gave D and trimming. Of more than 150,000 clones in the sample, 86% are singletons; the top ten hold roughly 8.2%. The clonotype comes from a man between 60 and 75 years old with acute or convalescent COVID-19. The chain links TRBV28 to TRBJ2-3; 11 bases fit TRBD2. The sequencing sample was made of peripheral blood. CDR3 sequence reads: CASSSPGLAGGSDTQYF. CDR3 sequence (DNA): TGTGCCAGCAGTTCTCCTGGGCTAGCGGGAGGTTCCGATACGCAGTATTTT.